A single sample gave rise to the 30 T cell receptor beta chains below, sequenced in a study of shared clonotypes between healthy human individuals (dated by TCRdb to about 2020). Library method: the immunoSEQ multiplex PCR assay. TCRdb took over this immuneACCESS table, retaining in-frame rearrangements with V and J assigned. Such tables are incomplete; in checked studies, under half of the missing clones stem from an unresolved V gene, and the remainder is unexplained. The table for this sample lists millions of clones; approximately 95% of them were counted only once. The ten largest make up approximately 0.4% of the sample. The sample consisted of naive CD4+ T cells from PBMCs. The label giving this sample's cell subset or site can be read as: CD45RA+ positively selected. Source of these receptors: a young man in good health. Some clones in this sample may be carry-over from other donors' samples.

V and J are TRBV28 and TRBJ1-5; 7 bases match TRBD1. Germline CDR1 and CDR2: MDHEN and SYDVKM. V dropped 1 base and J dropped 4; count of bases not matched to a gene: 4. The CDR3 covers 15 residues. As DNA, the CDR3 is TGTGCCAGCAGTTTATATCGCAGGGGGAATCAGCCCCAGCATTTT. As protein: CASSLYRRGNQPQHF.

The CDR3 nucleotides read TGTGCCAGCAGTCCCCCTGGGGGCTCTGGCTACACCTTC. It encodes CASSPPGGSGYTF. The chain links TRBV7-3 to TRBJ1-2; a weak D match, TRBD1 (6 bases). The CDR3 consists of 13 residues. V was cut by 6 bases and J by 7 bases, with 15 bases left in between. CDR1 is SGHTA, CDR2 FQGTGA, per germline.

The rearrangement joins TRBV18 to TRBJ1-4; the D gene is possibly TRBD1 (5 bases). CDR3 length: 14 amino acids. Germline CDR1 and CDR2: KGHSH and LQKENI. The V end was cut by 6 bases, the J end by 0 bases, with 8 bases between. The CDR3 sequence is CASSSGSTNEKLFF. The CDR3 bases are TGTGCCAGCTCCTCAGGGTCAACTAATGAAAAACTGTTTTTT.

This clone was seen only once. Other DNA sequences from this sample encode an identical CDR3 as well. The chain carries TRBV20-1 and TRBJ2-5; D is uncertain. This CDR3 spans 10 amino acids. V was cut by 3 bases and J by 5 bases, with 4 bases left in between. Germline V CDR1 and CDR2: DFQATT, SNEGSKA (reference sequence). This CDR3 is CSARNETQYF. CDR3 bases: TGCAGTGCTAGGAATGAGACCCAGTACTTC.

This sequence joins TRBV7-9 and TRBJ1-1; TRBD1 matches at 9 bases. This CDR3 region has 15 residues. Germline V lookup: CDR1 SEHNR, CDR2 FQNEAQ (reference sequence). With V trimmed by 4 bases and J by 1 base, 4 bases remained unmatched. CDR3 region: CASSSGQGSNTEAFF. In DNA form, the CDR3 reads TGTGCCAGCAGCTCCGGACAGGGGTCGAACACTGAAGCTTTCTTT.

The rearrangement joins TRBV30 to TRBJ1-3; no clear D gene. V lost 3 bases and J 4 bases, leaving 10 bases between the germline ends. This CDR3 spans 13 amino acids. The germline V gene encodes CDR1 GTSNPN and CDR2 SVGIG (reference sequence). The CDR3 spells CAWRARPGNTIYF. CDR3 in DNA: TGTGCCTGGAGAGCGAGACCAGGAAACACCATATATTTT. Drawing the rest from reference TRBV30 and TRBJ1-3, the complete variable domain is SQTIHQWPATLVQPVGSPLSLECTVEGTSNPNLYWYRQAAGRGLQLLFYSVGIGQISSEVPQNLSASRPQDRQFILSSKKLLLSDSGFYLCAWRARPGNTIYFGEGSWLTVV.

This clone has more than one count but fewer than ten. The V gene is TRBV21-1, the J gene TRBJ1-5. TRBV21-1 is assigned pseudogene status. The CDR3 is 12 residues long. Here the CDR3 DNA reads TGTGCCAGCAGTGTGAACGGTCAGCCCCAGCATTTT. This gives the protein CASSVNGQPQHF.

The CDR3 sequence is CASSLGPDNTQYF. CDR3 coding DNA: TGTGCCAGCAGCTTAGGACCCGACAATACGCAGTATTTT. V gene TRBV7-3 combines with J gene TRBJ2-3; D is unclear. In germline, CDR1 is SGHTA, CDR2 FQGTGA. V was pared by 2 bases and J by 7 bases, with 10 bases between. The CDR3 consists of 13 residues.

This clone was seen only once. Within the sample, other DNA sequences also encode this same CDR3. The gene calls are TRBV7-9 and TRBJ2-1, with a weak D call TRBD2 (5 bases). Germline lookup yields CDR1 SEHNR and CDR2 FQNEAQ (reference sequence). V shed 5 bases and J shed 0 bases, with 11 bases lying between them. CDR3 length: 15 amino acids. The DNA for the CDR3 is TGTGCCAGCAGCCCTCCCAGCGGCTCCTACAATGAGCAGTTCTTC. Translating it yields CASSPPSGSYNEQFF.

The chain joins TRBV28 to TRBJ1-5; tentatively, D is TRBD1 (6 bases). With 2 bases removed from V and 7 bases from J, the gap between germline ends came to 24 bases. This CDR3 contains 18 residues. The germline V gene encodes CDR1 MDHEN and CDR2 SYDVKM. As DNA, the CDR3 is TGTGCCAGCAGTTTAAGTGGGTTCCGGACAGATAGGAACCAGCCCCAGCATTTT. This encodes CASSLSGFRTDRNQPQHF.

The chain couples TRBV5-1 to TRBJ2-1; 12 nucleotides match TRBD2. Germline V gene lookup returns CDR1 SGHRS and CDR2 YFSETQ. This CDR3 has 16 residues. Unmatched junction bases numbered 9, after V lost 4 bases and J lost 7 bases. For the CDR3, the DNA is TGCGCCAGCAGCCGATACGGACTAGCGGGAAGTAATGAGCAGTTCTTC. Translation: CASSRYGLAGSNEQFF.

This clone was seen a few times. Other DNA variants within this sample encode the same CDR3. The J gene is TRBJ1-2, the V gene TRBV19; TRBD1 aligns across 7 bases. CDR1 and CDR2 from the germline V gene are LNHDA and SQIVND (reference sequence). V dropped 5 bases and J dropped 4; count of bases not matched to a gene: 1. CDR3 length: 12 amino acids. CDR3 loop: CASSRQGYGYTF. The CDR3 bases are TGTGCCAGTAGTCGACAGGGCTATGGCTACACCTTC.

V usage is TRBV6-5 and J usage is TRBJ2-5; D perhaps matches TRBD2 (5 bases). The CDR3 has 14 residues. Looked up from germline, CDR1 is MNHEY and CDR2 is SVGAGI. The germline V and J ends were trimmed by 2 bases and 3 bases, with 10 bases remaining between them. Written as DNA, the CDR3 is TGTGCCAGCAGTTACATTGCTAGCAAAGAGACCCAGTACTTC. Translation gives CASSYIASKETQYF.

The CDR3 sequence is CASSLGPREYEQYF. The CDR3 DNA is TGTGCCAGCAGCTTGGGCCCGAGGGAATACGAGCAGTACTTC. This chain uses TRBV5-4 with TRBJ2-7; D may be TRBD2 (5 bases). The CDR3 totals 14 residues. Trimming pared 0 bases from V and 4 bases from J, leaving 11 bases between. CDR1 and CDR2 from the germline V gene are SGHNT and YYREEE (reference sequence).

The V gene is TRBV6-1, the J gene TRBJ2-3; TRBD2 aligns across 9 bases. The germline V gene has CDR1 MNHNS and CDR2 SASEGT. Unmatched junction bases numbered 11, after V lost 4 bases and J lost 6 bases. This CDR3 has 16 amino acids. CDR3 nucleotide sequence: TGTGCCAGCAGTGCTACCGGGACTAGCCGTGTGGATACGCAGTATTTT. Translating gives CASSATGTSRVDTQYF.

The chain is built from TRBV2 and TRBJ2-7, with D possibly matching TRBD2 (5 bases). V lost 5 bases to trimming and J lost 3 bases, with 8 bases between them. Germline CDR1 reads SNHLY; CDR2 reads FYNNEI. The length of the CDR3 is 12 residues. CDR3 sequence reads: CASSFRDYEQYF. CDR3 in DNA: TGTGCCAGCAGTTTCCGGGACTACGAGCAGTACTTC. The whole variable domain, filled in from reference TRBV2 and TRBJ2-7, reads EPEVTQTPSHQVTQMGQEVILRCVPISNHLYFYWYRQILGQKVEFLVSFYNNEISEKSEIFDDQFSVERPDGSNFTLKIRSTKLEDSAMYFCASSFRDYEQYFGPGTRLTVT.

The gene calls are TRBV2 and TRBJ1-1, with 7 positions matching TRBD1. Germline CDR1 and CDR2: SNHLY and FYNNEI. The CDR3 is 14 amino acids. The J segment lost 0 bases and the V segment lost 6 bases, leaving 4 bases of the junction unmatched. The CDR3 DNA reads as TGTGCCAGCAGAGACAGGGAATTGAACACTGAAGCTTTCTTT. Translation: CASRDRELNTEAFF.

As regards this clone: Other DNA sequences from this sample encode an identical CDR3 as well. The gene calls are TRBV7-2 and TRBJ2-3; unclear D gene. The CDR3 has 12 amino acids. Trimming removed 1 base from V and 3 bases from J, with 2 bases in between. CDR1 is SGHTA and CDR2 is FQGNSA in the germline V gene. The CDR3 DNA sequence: TGTGCCAGCAGCTTAGGTACAGATACGCAGTATTTT. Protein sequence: CASSLGTDTQYF.

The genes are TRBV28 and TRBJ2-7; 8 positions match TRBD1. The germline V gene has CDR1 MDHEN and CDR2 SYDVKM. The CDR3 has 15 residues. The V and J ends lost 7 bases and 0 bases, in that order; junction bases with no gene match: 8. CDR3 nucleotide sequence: TGTGCCAGCAACCCTCCGGGACAGGCCTCCTACGAGCAGTACTTC. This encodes CASNPPGQASYEQYF.

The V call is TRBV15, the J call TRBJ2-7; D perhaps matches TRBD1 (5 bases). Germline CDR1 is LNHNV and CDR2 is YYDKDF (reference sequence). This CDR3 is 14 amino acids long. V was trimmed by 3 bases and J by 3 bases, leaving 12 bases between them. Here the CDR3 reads CATSSLNGHYEQYF. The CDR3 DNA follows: TGTGCCACCAGCAGCCTGAACGGACACTACGAGCAGTACTTC.

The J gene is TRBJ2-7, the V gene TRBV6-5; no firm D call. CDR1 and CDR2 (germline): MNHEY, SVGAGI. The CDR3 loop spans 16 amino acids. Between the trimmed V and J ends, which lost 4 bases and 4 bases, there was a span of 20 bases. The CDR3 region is CASSSTPGSSNYEQYF. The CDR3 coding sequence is TGTGCCAGCAGTTCAACCCCGGGTTCGAGCAATTACGAGCAGTACTTC.

CDR3 protein: CASSLVTPNTGELFF. CDR3 nucleotides: TGTGCCAGCAGCTTGGTAACACCTAACACCGGGGAGCTGTTTTTT. This chain connects TRBV5-4 to TRBJ2-2; D not resolved. Germline CDR1 SGHNT, CDR2 YYREEE (reference sequence). V lost 0 bases and J 2 bases, leaving 8 bases between the germline ends. The CDR3 is made up of 15 amino acids.

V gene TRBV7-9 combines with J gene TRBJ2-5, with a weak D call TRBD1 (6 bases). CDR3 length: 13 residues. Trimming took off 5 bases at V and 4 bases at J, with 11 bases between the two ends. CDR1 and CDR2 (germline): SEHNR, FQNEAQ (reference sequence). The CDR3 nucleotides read TGTGCCAGCAGCCCCACAGGGACAGAGACCCAGTACTTC. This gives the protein CASSPTGTETQYF.

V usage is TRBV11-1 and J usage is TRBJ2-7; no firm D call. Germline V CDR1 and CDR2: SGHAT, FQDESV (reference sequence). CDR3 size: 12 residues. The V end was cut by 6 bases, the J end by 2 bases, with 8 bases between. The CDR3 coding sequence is TGTGCCAGCAGAGCCGTCACCTACGAGCAGTACTTC. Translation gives CASRAVTYEQYF.

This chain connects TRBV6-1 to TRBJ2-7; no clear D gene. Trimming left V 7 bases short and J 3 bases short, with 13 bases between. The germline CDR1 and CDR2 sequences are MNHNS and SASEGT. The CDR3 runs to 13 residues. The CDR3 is CASTDGIVYEQYF. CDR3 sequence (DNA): TGTGCCAGCACCGACGGAATCGTCTACGAGCAGTACTTC.

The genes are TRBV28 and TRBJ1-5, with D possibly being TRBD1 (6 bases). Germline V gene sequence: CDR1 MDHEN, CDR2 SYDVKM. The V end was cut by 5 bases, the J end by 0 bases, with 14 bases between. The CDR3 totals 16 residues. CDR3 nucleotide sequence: TGTGCCAGCAGTCCCGGGGGGCAGGGTAGCAATCAGCCCCAGCATTTT. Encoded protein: CASSPGGQGSNQPQHF.

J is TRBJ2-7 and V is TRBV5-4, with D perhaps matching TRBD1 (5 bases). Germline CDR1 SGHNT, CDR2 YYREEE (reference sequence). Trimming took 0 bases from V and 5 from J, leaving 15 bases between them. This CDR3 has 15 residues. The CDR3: CASSLGFAGLDEQYF. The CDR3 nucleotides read TGTGCCAGCAGCTTGGGGTTTGCAGGGCTAGACGAGCAGTACTTC.

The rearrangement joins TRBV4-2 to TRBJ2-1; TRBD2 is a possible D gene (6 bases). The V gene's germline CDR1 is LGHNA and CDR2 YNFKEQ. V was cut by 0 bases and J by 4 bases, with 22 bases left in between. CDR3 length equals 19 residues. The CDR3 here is CASSQEGKRAGLSYNEQFF. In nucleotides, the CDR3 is TGTGCCAGCAGCCAAGAAGGAAAGCGGGCCGGACTTTCATACAATGAGCAGTTCTTC.

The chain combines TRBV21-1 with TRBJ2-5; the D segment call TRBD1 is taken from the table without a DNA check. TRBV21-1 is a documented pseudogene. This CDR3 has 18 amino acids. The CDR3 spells CASSNWPRTGPYQETQYF. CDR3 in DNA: TGTGCCAGCAGCAATTGGCCCAGGACAGGGCCATACCAAGAGACCCAGTACTTC.

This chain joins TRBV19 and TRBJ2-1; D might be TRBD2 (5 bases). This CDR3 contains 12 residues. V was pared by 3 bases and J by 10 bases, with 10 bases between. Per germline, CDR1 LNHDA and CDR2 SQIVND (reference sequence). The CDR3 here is CASSIEGREQFF. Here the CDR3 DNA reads TGTGCCAGTAGTATTGAGGGCCGGGAGCAGTTCTTC.